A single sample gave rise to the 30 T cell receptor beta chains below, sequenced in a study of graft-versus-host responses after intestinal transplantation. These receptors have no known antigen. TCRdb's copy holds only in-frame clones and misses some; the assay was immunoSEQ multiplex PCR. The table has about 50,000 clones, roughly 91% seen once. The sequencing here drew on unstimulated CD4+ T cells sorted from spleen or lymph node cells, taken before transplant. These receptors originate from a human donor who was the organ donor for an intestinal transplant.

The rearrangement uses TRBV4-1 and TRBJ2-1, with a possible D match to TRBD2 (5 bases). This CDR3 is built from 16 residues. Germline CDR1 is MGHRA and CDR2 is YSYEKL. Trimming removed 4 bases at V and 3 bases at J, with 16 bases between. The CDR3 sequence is CASSREGVGFYNEQFF. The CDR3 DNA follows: TGCGCCAGCAGCCGAGAGGGAGTTGGCTTCTACAATGAGCAGTTCTTC.

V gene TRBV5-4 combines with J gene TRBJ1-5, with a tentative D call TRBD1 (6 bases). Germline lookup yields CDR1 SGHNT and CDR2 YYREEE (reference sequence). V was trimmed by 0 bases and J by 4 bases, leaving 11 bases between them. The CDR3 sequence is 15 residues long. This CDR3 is CASSLGAGDNQPQHF. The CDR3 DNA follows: TGTGCCAGCAGCTTGGGAGCAGGGGATAATCAGCCCCAGCATTTT.

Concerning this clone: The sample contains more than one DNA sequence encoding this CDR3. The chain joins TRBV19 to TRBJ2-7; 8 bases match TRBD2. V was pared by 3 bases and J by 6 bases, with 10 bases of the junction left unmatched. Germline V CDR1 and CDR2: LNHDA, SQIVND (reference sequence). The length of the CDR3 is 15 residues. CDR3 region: CASSIRPGGSTEQYF. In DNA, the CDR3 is TGTGCCAGTAGTATCCGGCCGGGGGGGAGTACCGAGCAGTACTTC.

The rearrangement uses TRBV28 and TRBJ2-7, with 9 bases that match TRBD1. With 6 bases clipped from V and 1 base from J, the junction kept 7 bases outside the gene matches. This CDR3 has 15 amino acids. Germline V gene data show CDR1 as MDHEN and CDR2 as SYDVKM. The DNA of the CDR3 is TGTGCCAGCAGGGGAACAGGGGGCGAATCCTACGAGCAGTACTTC. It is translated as CASRGTGGESYEQYF.

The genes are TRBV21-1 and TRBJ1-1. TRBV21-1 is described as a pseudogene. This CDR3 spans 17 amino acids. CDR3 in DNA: TGTGCCAGCAGGGCTGCGATAGCTACCACAATTCGCACTGAAGCTTTCTTT. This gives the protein CASRAAIATTIRTEAFF.

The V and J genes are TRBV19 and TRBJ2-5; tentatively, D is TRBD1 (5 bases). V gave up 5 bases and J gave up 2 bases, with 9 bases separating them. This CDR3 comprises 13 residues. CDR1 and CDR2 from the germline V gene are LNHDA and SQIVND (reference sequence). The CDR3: CASSLQVQETQYF. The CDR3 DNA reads TGTGCCAGTAGTTTACAGGTTCAAGAGACCCAGTACTTC.

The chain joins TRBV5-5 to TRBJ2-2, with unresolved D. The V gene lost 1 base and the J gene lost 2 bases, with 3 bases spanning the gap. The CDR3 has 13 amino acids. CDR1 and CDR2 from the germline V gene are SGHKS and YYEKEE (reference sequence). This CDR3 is CASSLPNTGELFF. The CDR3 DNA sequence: TGTGCCAGCAGCTTGCCAAACACCGGGGAGCTGTTTTTT.

The CDR3 spells CASSLRTSGRDNEQFF. The CDR3 coding sequence is TGTGCCAGCAGCCTACGGACTAGCGGGAGGGACAATGAGCAGTTCTTC. The V and J genes are TRBV5-4 and TRBJ2-1, with 15 bases lining up with TRBD2. Germline assignment: CDR1 SGHNT and CDR2 YYREEE (reference sequence). This CDR3 is built from 16 residues. The ends lost 4 bases at V and 5 bases at J; junction bases unmatched: 4.

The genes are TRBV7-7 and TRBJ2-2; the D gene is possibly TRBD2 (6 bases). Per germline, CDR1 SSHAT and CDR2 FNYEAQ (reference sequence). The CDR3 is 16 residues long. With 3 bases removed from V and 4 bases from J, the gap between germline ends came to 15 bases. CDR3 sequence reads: CASSFGGPGGTGELFF. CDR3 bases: TGTGCCAGCAGCTTCGGAGGGCCAGGAGGCACCGGGGAGCTGTTTTTT.

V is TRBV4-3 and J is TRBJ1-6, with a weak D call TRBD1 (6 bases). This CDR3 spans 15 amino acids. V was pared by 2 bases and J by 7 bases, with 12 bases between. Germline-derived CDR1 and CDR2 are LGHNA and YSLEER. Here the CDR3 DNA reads TGCGCCAGCAGCCAACAGACAGGCCGGAATTCACCCCTCCACTTT. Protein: CASSQQTGRNSPLHF.

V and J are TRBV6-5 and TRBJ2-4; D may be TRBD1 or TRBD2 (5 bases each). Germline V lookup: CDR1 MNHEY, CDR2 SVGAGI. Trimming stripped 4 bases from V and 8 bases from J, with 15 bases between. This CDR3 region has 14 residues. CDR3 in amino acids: CASSSTGGRDIQYF. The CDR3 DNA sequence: TGTGCCAGCAGTTCCACTGGGGGAAGGGACATTCAGTACTTC.

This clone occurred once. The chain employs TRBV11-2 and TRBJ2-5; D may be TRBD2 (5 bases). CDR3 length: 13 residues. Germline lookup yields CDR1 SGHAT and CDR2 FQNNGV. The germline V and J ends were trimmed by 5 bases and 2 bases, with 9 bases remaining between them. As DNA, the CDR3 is TGTGCCAGCAGCGTCACTAGTCAAGAGACCCAGTACTTC. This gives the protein CASSVTSQETQYF.

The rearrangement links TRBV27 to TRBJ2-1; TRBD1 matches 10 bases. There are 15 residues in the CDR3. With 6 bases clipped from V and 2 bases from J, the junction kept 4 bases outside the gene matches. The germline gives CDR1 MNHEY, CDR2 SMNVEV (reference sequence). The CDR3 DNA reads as TGTGCCAGCAGCCCCGGACAGGGGGCCTACAATGAGCAGTTCTTC. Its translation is CASSPGQGAYNEQFF.

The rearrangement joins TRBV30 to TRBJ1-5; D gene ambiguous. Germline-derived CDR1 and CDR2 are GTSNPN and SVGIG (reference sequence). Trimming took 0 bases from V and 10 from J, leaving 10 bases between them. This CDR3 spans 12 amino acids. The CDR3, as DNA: TGTGCCTGGAGTGTACAAATAGGTCCCCAGCATTTT. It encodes CAWSVQIGPQHF.

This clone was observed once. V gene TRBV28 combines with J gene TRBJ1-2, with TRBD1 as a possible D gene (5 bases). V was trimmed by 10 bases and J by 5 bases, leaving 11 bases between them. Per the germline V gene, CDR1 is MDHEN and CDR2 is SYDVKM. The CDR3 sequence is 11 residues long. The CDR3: CATGTGYGYTF. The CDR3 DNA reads TGTGCCACCGGGACTGGGTATGGCTACACCTTC.

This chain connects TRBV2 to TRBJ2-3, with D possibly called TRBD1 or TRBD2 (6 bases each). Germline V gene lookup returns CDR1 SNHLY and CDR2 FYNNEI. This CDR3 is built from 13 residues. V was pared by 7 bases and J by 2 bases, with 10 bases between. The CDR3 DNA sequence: TGTGCCAGCATGAGGGGGGTCACAGATACGCAGTATTTT. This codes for CASMRGVTDTQYF.

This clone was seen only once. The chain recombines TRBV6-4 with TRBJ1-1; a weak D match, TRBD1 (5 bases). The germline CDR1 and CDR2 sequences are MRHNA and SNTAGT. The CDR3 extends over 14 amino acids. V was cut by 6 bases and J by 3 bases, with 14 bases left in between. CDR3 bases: TGTGCCAGCAGCCTCAGGGTGGGGGACACTGAAGCTTTCTTT. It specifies CASSLRVGDTEAFF.

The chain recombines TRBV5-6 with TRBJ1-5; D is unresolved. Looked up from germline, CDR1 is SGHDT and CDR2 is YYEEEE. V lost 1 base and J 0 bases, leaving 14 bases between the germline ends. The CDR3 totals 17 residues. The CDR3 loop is CASSLLLRGDSNQPQHF. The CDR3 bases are TGTGCCAGCAGCTTGCTCTTAAGAGGAGATAGCAATCAGCCCCAGCATTTT.

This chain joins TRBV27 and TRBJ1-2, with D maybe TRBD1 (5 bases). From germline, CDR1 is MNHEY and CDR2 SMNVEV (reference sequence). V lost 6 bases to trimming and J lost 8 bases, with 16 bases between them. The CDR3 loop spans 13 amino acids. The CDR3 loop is CASSYDRDGGYTF. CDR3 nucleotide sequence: TGTGCCAGCAGCTACGACAGAGATGGAGGCTACACCTTC.

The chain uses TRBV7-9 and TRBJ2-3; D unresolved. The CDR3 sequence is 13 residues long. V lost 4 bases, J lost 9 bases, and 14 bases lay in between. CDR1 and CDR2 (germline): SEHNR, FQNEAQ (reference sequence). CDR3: CASSSAGEVTQYF. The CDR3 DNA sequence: TGTGCCAGCAGCTCGGCAGGAGAGGTCACGCAGTATTTT.

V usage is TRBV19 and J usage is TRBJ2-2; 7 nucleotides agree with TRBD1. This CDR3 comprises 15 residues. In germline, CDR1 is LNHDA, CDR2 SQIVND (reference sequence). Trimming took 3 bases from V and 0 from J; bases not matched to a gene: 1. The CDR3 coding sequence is TGTGCCAGTAGTATCCAGGGGGCGAACACCGGGGAGCTGTTTTTT. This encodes CASSIQGANTGELFF.

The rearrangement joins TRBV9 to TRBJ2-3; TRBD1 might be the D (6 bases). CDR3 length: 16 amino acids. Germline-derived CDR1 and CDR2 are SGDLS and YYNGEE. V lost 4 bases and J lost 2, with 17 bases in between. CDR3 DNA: TGTGCCAGCAGCTCTCCAGTGGGGGCGACCACAGATACGCAGTATTTT. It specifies CASSSPVGATTDTQYF.

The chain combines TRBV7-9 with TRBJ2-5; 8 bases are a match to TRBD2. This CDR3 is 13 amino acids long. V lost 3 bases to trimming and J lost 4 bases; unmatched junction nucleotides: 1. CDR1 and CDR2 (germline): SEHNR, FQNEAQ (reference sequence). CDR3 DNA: TGTGCCAGCAGCTTTGCGGGAGGAGAGACCCAGTACTTC. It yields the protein CASSFAGGETQYF.

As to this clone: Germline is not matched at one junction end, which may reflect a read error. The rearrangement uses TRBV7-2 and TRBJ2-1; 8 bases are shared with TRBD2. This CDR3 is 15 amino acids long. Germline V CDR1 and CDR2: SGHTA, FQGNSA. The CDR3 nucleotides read TGTGCCAGCAGCCTAGCGGGCCTCTCCTACAATGAGCAGTTCTTC. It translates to CASSLAGLSYNEQFF.

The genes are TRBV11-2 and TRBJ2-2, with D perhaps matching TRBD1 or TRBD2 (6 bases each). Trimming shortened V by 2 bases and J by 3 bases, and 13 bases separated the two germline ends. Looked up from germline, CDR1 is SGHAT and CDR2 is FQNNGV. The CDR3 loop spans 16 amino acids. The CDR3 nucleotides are TGTGCCAGCAGCTTAACCGGGGGCGCGGACACCGGGGAGCTGTTTTTT. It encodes CASSLTGGADTGELFF.

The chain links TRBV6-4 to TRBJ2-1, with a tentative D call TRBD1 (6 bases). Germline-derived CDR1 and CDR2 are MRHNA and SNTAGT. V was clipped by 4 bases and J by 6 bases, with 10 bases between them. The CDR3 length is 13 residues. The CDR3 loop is CASSGEGGNEQFF. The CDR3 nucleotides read TGTGCCAGCAGTGGGGAAGGGGGCAATGAGCAGTTCTTC.

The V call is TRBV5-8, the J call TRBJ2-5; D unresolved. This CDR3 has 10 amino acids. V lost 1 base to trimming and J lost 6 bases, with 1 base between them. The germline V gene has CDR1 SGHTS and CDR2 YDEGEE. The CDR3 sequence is CASSLQTQYF. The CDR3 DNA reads TGTGCCAGCAGCTTGCAGACCCAGTACTTC.

The CDR3 reads CASSLRAPIDEQYF. CDR3 coding DNA: TGTGCCAGCAGCTTACGCGCTCCTATCGACGAGCAGTACTTC. The V gene is TRBV7-9, the J gene TRBJ2-7; unclear D gene. The CDR3 loop spans 14 amino acids. Trimming pared 2 bases from V and 5 bases from J, leaving 13 bases between. Germline V CDR1 and CDR2: SEHNR, FQNEAQ (reference sequence).

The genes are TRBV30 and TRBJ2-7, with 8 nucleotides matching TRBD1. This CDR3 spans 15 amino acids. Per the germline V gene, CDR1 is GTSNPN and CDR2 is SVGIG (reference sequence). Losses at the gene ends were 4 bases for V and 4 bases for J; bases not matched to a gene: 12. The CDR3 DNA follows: TGTGCCTGGACCCTCCCACAGGGGGTGTCATACGAGCAGTACTTC. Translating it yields CAWTLPQGVSYEQYF.

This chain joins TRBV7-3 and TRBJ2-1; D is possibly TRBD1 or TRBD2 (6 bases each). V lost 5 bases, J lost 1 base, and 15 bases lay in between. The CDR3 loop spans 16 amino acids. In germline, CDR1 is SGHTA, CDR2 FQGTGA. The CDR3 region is CASSPEGGVSYNEQFF. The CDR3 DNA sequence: TGTGCCAGCAGCCCCGAGGGGGGCGTATCCTACAATGAGCAGTTCTTC. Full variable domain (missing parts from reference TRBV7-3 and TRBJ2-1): GAGVSQTPSNKVTEKGKYVELRCDPISGHTALYWYRQSLGQGPEFLIYFQGTGAADDSGLPNDRFFAVRPEGSVSTLKIQRTERGDSAVYLCASSPEGGVSYNEQFFGPGTRLTVL.